These 10 T cell receptor beta chains share one sample of origin, sequenced in a study of T cells after posttransplantation cyclophosphamide. Sequenced by immunoSEQ multiplex PCR; TCRdb stores in-frame clones only, minus some. The data show some 15,000 clones, roughly 80% seen once. Methotrexate plus calcineurin inhibitor accompanied controls' myeloablative marrow transplants; sampling was 1 year later. Sequencing used PBMCs, obtained around 410 days after allogeneic stem cell transplant with calcineurin inhibitor and methotrexate. The receptors come from a young adult male patient who received an allogeneic stem cell transplant from an unrelated donor, was CMV-positive, and had acute and chronic GVHD. Some T cells may have originated in the graft donor.

The V call is TRBV4-1, the J call TRBJ1-2; 9 bases map to TRBD1. Germline V gene lookup returns CDR1 MGHRA and CDR2 YSYEKL. The CDR3 totals 16 residues. V lost 0 bases to trimming and J lost 4 bases; unmatched junction nucleotides: 6. The CDR3 bases are TGCGCCAGCAGCCAAGATCACGGGACAGGGTCCTATGGCTACACCTTC. Encoded protein: CASSQDHGTGSYGYTF.

The chain carries TRBV6-5 and TRBJ1-1, with unresolved D. The CDR3 covers 14 residues. Per the germline V gene, CDR1 is MNHEY and CDR2 is SVGAGI. Trimming took 4 bases from V and 10 from J, leaving 19 bases between them. The CDR3 DNA follows: TGTGCCAGCAGTTGGGGTAACTCTCCCCGGGGAGCTTTCTTT. It codes for CASSWGNSPRGAFF.

The chain carries TRBV30 and TRBJ2-2; 9 nucleotides align to TRBD1. The trim removed 5 bases at V and 7 bases at J, leaving 5 bases unmatched. CDR1 and CDR2 from the germline V gene are GTSNPN and SVGIG (reference sequence). There are 13 residues in the CDR3. CDR3 loop: CAWHRGRNGELFF. CDR3 sequence (DNA): TGTGCCTGGCACAGGGGGCGCAACGGGGAGCTGTTTTTT.

This clone occurred a few times. The CDR3 reads CASSFWTTGGGYGYTF. The CDR3 DNA follows: TGTGCCAGCAGTTTTTGGACGACAGGGGGAGGCTATGGCTACACCTTC. V gene TRBV27 combines with J gene TRBJ1-2, with TRBD1 identical over 9 bases. The germline CDR1 and CDR2 sequences are MNHEY and SMNVEV (reference sequence). CDR3 length: 16 residues. Trimming took 3 bases from V and 4 from J; bases not matched to a gene: 9.

The CDR3 nucleotides are TGCGCCAGCAGCTCAGGGGGCGCGAACTATGGCTACACCTTC. It is translated as CASSSGGANYGYTF. This chain joins TRBV5-1 and TRBJ1-2; 8 bases align to TRBD1. Germline values: CDR1 SGHRS, CDR2 YFSETQ. The ends lost 3 bases at V and 2 bases at J; junction bases unmatched: 3. This CDR3 comprises 14 residues.

The gene calls are TRBV6-5 and TRBJ1-2; TRBD1 aligns across 8 bases. V was clipped by 5 bases and J by 7 bases; unmatched bases: 9. The CDR3 contains 14 residues. Per germline, CDR1 MNHEY and CDR2 SVGAGI. The chain's CDR3 is CASSVDQDRVGYTF. The CDR3 DNA reads as TGTGCCAGCAGTGTAGACCAGGACAGGGTTGGCTACACCTTC.

The CDR3 spells CSGLVQETQYF. The CDR3 nucleotides read TGCAGCGGACTAGTCCAAGAGACCCAGTACTTC. This sequence joins TRBV20-1 and TRBJ2-5; 7 nucleotides align to TRBD2. Germline assignment: CDR1 DFQATT and CDR2 SNEGSKA (reference sequence). CDR3 size: 11 residues.

The CDR3 bases are TGTGCCAGCAGCTTAGCGCGCGTAGGGCGGGCTGATAATACGCAGTATTTT. It translates to CASSLARVGRADNTQYF. J is TRBJ2-3 and V is TRBV7-8; tentative D call: TRBD2 (5 bases). The CDR3 is made up of 17 amino acids. In germline, CDR1 is SGHVS, CDR2 FQNEAQ. The V gene lost 0 bases and the J gene lost 7 bases, with 20 bases spanning the gap. Full variable domain (outside the CDR3, taken from reference TRBV7-8 and TRBJ2-3): GAGVSQSPRYKVAKRGQDVALRCDPISGHVSLFWYQQALGQGPEFLTYFQNEAQLDKSGLPSDRFFAERPEGSVSTLKIQRTQQEDSAVYLCASSLARVGRADNTQYFGPGTRLTVL.

This rearrangement joins TRBV7-3 to TRBJ2-3; TRBD2 aligns across 9 bases. Germline CDR1 and CDR2: SGHTA and FQGTGA. The trim removed 1 base at V and 3 bases at J, leaving 11 bases unmatched. CDR3 length equals 18 residues. CDR3 sequence: CASSLIAGGPVETDTQYF. The CDR3 DNA reads as TGTGCCAGCAGCTTAATCGCGGGGGGGCCTGTGGAGACAGATACGCAGTATTTT.

This rearrangement joins TRBV19 to TRBJ2-5, with 7 bases matching TRBD2. Germline V gives CDR1 LNHDA, CDR2 SQIVND (reference sequence). The CDR3 has 17 residues. Trimming removed 5 bases from V and 1 base from J; junction bases left unmatched: 13. The CDR3, as DNA: TGTGCCAGTAGTCAAGGGTGGGGGGGGTTGGGCCAAGAGACCCAGTACTTC. Translating it yields CASSQGWGGLGQETQYF.